The 20 T cell receptor beta chains given below trace back to one sample, sequenced in a study of T cells in Graves' hyperthyroidism and ophthalmopathy. The investigators amplified TCR beta CDR3 regions from RNA transcripts. First-round RT-PCR targeting the TCR CDR3 was performed with the HTBI primer set. MiXCR, run by TCRdb on the multiplex PCR reads, gives a single entry per CDR3 protein. In the table there are roughly 520,000 distinct CDR3 sequences, about 24% of which are singletons. Specimen: blood. Source of these receptors: a woman in her twenties or thirties with Graves' ophthalmopathy.

The chain joins TRBV3-1 to TRBJ1-5; D possibly corresponds to TRBD1 (5 bases). V was trimmed by 0 bases and J by 5 bases, leaving 8 bases between them. The CDR3 has 14 amino acids. CDR1 and CDR2 from the germline V gene are LGHDT and YNNKEL (reference sequence). CDR3 bases: TGTGCCAGCAGCCAAGACGGCAGGGATCAGCCCCAGCATTTT. Its translation: CASSQDGRDQPQHF. Drawing the rest from reference TRBV3-1 and TRBJ1-5, the complete variable domain is DTAVSQTPKYLVTQMGNDKSIKCEQNLGHDTMYWYKQDSKKFLKIMFSYNNKELIINETVPNRFSPKSPDKAHLNLHINSLELGDSAVYFCASSQDGRDQPQHFGDGTRLSIL.

The chain is built from TRBV19 and TRBJ1-5, with no clear D. V gave up 7 bases and J gave up 0 bases, with 16 bases separating them. This CDR3 comprises 16 residues. Germline V gene lookup returns CDR1 LNHDA and CDR2 SQIVND (reference sequence). The CDR3 is CASTERAVISNQPQHF. In DNA form, the CDR3 reads TGTGCCAGTACCGAACGGGCGGTAATTAGCAATCAGCCCCAGCATTTT.

This clonotype was seen at least ten times. V is TRBV28 and J is TRBJ1-1; 7 bases align to TRBD1. CDR1 is MDHEN and CDR2 is SYDVKM in the germline V gene. The V segment lost 3 bases and the J segment 11 bases; nucleotides outside the gene matches: 6. CDR3 size: 12 residues. CDR3 sequence: CASSFSGGSAFF. CDR3 DNA sequence: TGTGCCAGCAGTTTCTCAGGGGGGTCGGCTTTCTTT. The complete variable domain, with remaining parts taken from reference TRBV28 and TRBJ1-1, reads DVKVTQSSRYLVKRTGEKVFLECVQDMDHENMFWYRQDPGLGLRLIYFSYDVKMKEKGDIPEGYSVSREKKERFSLILESASTNQTSMYLCASSFSGGSAFFGQGTRLTVV.

About this clonotype itself: Compared with germline, one end of the junction differs, possibly owing to a read error. The V gene is TRBV4-3, the J gene TRBJ2-7; unclear D gene. The germline CDR1 and CDR2 sequences are LGHNA and YSLEER. This CDR3 has 15 residues. The DNA of the CDR3 is TGCGCCAGCAGCCACTACGGGCGTCGGTCCTGCGAGCAGTACTTC. Translating it yields CASSHYGRRSCEQYF.

This clonotype was observed many times. The V call is TRBV2, the J call TRBJ2-5; TRBD2 matches 8 bases. CDR1 SNHLY and CDR2 FYNNEI come from the germline V gene. The CDR3 is 16 amino acids. V was clipped by 2 bases and J by 1 base; unmatched bases: 6. The CDR3 loop reads CASSENISGVQETQYF. For the CDR3, the DNA is TGTGCCAGCAGTGAAAATATTAGCGGGGTCCAAGAGACCCAGTACTTC. The complete variable domain, with remaining parts taken from reference TRBV2 and TRBJ2-5, reads EPEVTQTPSHQVTQMGQEVILRCVPISNHLYFYWYRQILGQKVEFLVSFYNNEISEKSEIFDDQFSVERPDGSNFTLKIRSTKLEDSAMYFCASSENISGVQETQYFGPGTRLLVL.

At least ten counts were recorded for this clonotype. V usage is TRBV12-3 or TRBV12-4 and J usage is TRBJ1-2; 8 positions match TRBD1. CDR3 size: 15 residues. V lost 4 bases, J lost 6 bases, and 10 bases stayed unmatched. The CDR3 spells CASSSGTGDSDGYTF. The CDR3 DNA reads as TGTGCCAGCAGTTCCGGGACAGGAGATTCAGATGGCTACACCTTC.

This clonotype was observed at least ten times. The chain recombines TRBV2 with TRBJ1-1; D is undetermined. Germline values: CDR1 SNHLY, CDR2 FYNNEI. The CDR3 length is 13 residues. Trimming took 7 bases from V and 1 from J, leaving 10 bases between them. This chain's CDR3 is CASKGQANTEAFF. DNA for the CDR3: TGTGCCAGCAAGGGCCAAGCGAACACTGAAGCTTTCTTT.

The V call is TRBV7-9, the J call TRBJ1-1, with no clear D. CDR3 length equals 15 residues. Looked up from germline, CDR1 is SEHNR and CDR2 is FQNEAQ (reference sequence). Between the trimmed V and J ends, which lost 2 bases and 1 base, there was a span of 11 bases. The CDR3 loop reads CASSLFGRKNTEAFF. CDR3 DNA: TGTGCCAGCAGCTTATTCGGCAGAAAGAACACTGAAGCTTTCTTT.

The chain combines TRBV2 with TRBJ1-1; D uncertain. Germline CDR1 reads SNHLY; CDR2 reads FYNNEI. This CDR3 comprises 12 residues. V was clipped by 8 bases and J by 3 bases, with 10 bases between them. CDR3 nucleotide sequence: TGTGCCAGCGGAGACGGAGACACTGAAGCTTTCTTT. This codes for CASGDGDTEAFF.

V usage is TRBV20-1 and J usage is TRBJ1-1; D perhaps matches TRBD1 (5 bases). CDR3 length: 15 amino acids. The germline V and J ends were trimmed by 5 bases and 1 base, with 17 bases remaining between them. Germline CDR1 reads DFQATT; CDR2 reads SNEGSKA (reference sequence). This chain's CDR3 is CSAPRGAYENTEAFF. The CDR3, as DNA: TGCAGTGCTCCTAGGGGAGCTTATGAGAACACTGAAGCTTTCTTT.

This clonotype occurred a few times. A much larger clonotype is one base distant, so this may be a read error. CDR3 sequence reads: CVSSGGNGELFF. In DNA, the CDR3 is TGCGTCAGCAGCGGCGGGAACGGGGAGCTGTTTTTT. J is TRBJ2-2 and V is TRBV5-1; a possible D gene is TRBD2 (6 bases). The CDR3 consists of 12 residues. CDR1 is SGHRS, CDR2 YFSETQ, per germline.

V usage is TRBV18 and J usage is TRBJ1-1; possibly TRBD1 for D (5 bases). The germline gives CDR1 KGHSH, CDR2 LQKENI. The CDR3 extends over 15 amino acids. V was clipped by 3 bases and J by 1 base, with 12 bases between them. The CDR3: CASSPQRGWNTEAFF. The CDR3 DNA reads as TGTGCCAGCTCACCCCAACGGGGGTGGAACACTGAAGCTTTCTTT.

The chain employs TRBV30 and TRBJ2-5; D remains ambiguous. V was trimmed by 1 base and J by 4 bases, leaving 10 bases between them. CDR3 length equals 13 residues. Germline-derived CDR1 and CDR2 are GTSNPN and SVGIG (reference sequence). The CDR3 region has the DNA TGTGCCTGGAGTGGTCCCCCGCGAGAGACCCAGTACTTC. Encoded protein: CAWSGPPRETQYF.

This clonotype was counted ten times or more. The gene calls are TRBV6-5 and TRBJ1-3; no definite D call. The CDR3 consists of 13 residues. CDR1 is MNHEY, CDR2 SVGAGI, per germline. V was clipped by 0 bases and J by 4 bases, with 4 bases between them. The CDR3 DNA reads as TGTGCCAGCAGTTACTCGCGGGGAAACACCATATATTTT. This codes for CASSYSRGNTIYF.

The rearrangement joins TRBV7-2 to TRBJ1-1; 7 bases are shared with TRBD1. The CDR3 is made up of 14 amino acids. The J segment lost 8 bases and the V segment lost 5 bases, leaving 11 bases of the junction unmatched. Germline V CDR1 and CDR2: SGHTA, FQGNSA. The CDR3 bases are TGTGCCAGCAGCCTTAGGGACAGCTCACGCGAAGCTTTCTTT. This sequence encodes CASSLRDSSREAFF.

This clonotype was observed at least ten times. The chain links TRBV29-1 to TRBJ1-1; TRBD1 agrees at 8 bases. In germline, CDR1 is SQVTM, CDR2 ANQGSEA. V shed 1 base and J 7 bases; nucleotides not matched to a gene: 2. This CDR3 contains 12 residues. In nucleotides, the CDR3 is TGCAGCGTTGAAGCCGGACAGGGTGAAGCTTTCTTT. Translating gives CSVEAGQGEAFF.

The chain employs TRBV4-1 and TRBJ1-5, with TRBD1 identical over 11 bases. After removal of 4 bases from V and 6 bases from J, the junction contained 5 bases not matched to a gene. Germline CDR1 is MGHRA and CDR2 is YSYEKL. The CDR3 contains 15 residues. CDR3: CASSRTGGEGQPQHF. The CDR3 nucleotides read TGCGCCAGCAGCCGGACAGGGGGCGAGGGTCAGCCCCAGCATTTT.

Many counts were recorded for this clonotype. The chain has TRBV20-1 and TRBJ1-1; 9 bases are a match to TRBD1. CDR1 DFQATT and CDR2 SNEGSKA come from the germline V gene (reference sequence). V shed 6 bases, J shed 5 bases, and the junction held 10 bases outside the gene matches. This CDR3 spans 14 amino acids. The CDR3 region is CSALTGGGWTEAFF. CDR3 bases: TGCAGTGCCCTAACAGGGGGCGGGTGGACTGAAGCTTTCTTT.

This clonotype was observed at least ten times. The rearrangement links TRBV12-3 or TRBV12-4 to TRBJ1-5, with D possibly matching TRBD1 (6 bases). Trimming cost V 4 bases and J 4 bases, with 11 bases left between them. This CDR3 contains 14 residues. CDR3 residues: CASSYSQGNQPQHF. The CDR3 DNA reads as TGTGCCAGCAGTTACTCACAGGGTAATCAGCCCCAGCATTTT.

This sequence joins TRBV19 and TRBJ2-3; D is undetermined. Per germline, CDR1 LNHDA and CDR2 SQIVND (reference sequence). This CDR3 spans 12 amino acids. V was cut by 5 bases and J by 0 bases, with 3 bases left in between. The CDR3 here is CASSASTDTQYF. In DNA, the CDR3 is TGTGCCAGTAGTGCTAGCACAGATACGCAGTATTTT.